The 26 T cell receptor beta chains below were found in one sample sequenced in a study of cytomegalovirus exposure and HLA in healthy donors. The PCR used 60 Vbeta and 13 Jbeta primers. Profiling relied on immunoSEQ multiplex PCR, and the TCRdb table lists in-frame clones only, not all of them. Across approximately 120,000 clones, the top ten clones capture under 3.5% of the sample. Sequenced material: PBMCs. The receptors originated from a man aged 25 to 40 in good health and CMV-seronegative.

The rearrangement uses TRBV7-3 and TRBJ2-1; 12 positions agree with TRBD2. The J segment lost 10 bases and the V segment lost 3 bases, leaving 10 bases of the junction unmatched. The CDR3 totals 16 residues. CDR1 SGHTA and CDR2 FQGTGA come from the germline V gene. In nucleotides, the CDR3 is TGTGCCAGCAGCTTGTCCGGGACTAGCGGGTTCATCGAGCAGTTCTTC. It codes for CASSLSGTSGFIEQFF. Full variable domain (remainder filled in from reference TRBV7-3 and TRBJ2-1): GAGVSQTPSNKVTEKGKYVELRCDPISGHTALYWYRQSLGQGPEFLIYFQGTGAADDSGLPNDRFFAVRPEGSVSTLKIQRTERGDSAVYLCASSLSGTSGFIEQFFGPGTRLTVL.

The chain employs TRBV2 and TRBJ2-1, with unresolved D. Trimming pared 7 bases from V and 12 bases from J, leaving 19 bases between. Germline loops: CDR1 SNHLY, CDR2 FYNNEI. This CDR3 contains 13 residues. The CDR3 bases are TGTGCCAGCATCTTATGGAGCTCCGGTCTGCAGTTCTTC. As protein: CASILWSSGLQFF.

The V call is TRBV4-3, the J call TRBJ1-2; D ambiguous. The germline V and J ends were trimmed by 0 bases and 9 bases, with 17 bases remaining between them. The germline gives CDR1 LGHNA, CDR2 YSLEER. CDR3 length: 15 residues. CDR3 region: CASSQETASLGRYTF. CDR3 DNA sequence: TGCGCCAGCAGCCAAGAAACCGCGAGTCTCGGTCGCTACACCTTC.

V gene TRBV7-9 combines with J gene TRBJ1-6; no definite D call. The ends were cut back, 3 bases at V and 6 bases at J, with 15 bases in the middle. This CDR3 region has 16 residues. CDR1 is SEHNR and CDR2 is FQNEAQ in the germline V gene (reference sequence). The CDR3, as DNA: TGTGCCAGCAGCTTTTCAGGTTCGCCGATTAATTCACCCCTCCACTTT. Amino acids: CASSFSGSPINSPLHF.

The V call is TRBV27, the J call TRBJ2-7; TRBD1 matches at 7 bases. The germline V gene encodes CDR1 MNHEY and CDR2 SMNVEV (reference sequence). The CDR3 runs to 16 residues. The junction had 13 bases not matched to a gene; V was cut back by 5 bases and J by 3 bases. The chain's CDR3 is CASSVGQPSPFYEQYF. CDR3 nucleotide sequence: TGTGCCAGCAGTGTGGGACAGCCAAGCCCTTTCTACGAGCAGTACTTC.

The V gene is TRBV5-1, the J gene TRBJ2-5, with TRBD1 identical over 9 bases. Trimming took 2 bases from V and 1 from J; bases not matched to a gene: 18. This CDR3 has 20 residues. Germline loops: CDR1 SGHRS, CDR2 YFSETQ. This CDR3 reads CASSLLIDRGGGRSQETQYF. Here the CDR3 DNA reads TGCGCCAGCAGCTTATTGATCGACAGGGGGGGAGGACGAAGCCAAGAGACCCAGTACTTC.

The chain employs TRBV5-6 and TRBJ2-1; D is possibly TRBD2 (6 bases). V lost 1 base and J 7 bases, leaving 18 bases between the germline ends. The germline gives CDR1 SGHDT, CDR2 YYEEEE. The CDR3 loop spans 16 amino acids. The DNA for the CDR3 is TGTGCCAGCAGCTTGCCCCGGGGGTTTAATTATAATGAGCAGTTCTTC. This codes for CASSLPRGFNYNEQFF.

The chain links TRBV27 to TRBJ1-4; D remains unclear. The germline gives CDR1 MNHEY, CDR2 SMNVEV (reference sequence). The CDR3 consists of 14 residues. The V end lost 6 bases, the J end lost 10 bases, and 18 bases lay between the germline ends. CDR3 in amino acids: CASRPDRTTGKLFF. Here the CDR3 DNA reads TGTGCCAGCAGACCTGACCGAACGACTGGAAAACTGTTTTTT.

The rearrangement joins TRBV27 to TRBJ2-3; TRBD2 agrees at 9 bases. The V and J ends lost 6 bases and 5 bases, in that order; junction bases with no gene match: 12. CDR1 MNHEY and CDR2 SMNVEV come from the germline V gene (reference sequence). The CDR3 runs 16 residues. Here the CDR3 DNA reads TGTGCCAGCAGCCCGATCGCTACTAGCGGGTTAGATACGCAGTATTTT. Translation: CASSPIATSGLDTQYF.

J is TRBJ2-7 and V is TRBV11-2; 7 bases are shared with TRBD2. The V gene end was trimmed by 6 bases and the J gene end by 3 bases; junction bases not matched to a gene: 11. This CDR3 contains 15 residues. In germline, CDR1 is SGHAT, CDR2 FQNNGV. CDR3 sequence: CASRWWGGSSYEQYF. Written as DNA, the CDR3 is TGTGCCAGCAGGTGGTGGGGGGGGAGCAGCTACGAGCAGTACTTC.

The V gene is TRBV6-1, the J gene TRBJ1-4, with D possibly matching TRBD1 (5 bases). The V gene's germline CDR1 is MNHNS and CDR2 SASEGT. There are 15 residues in the CDR3. The germline V and J ends were trimmed by 2 bases and 8 bases, with 15 bases remaining between them. CDR3 sequence: CASSENWVGGEKLFF. CDR3 sequence (DNA): TGTGCCAGCAGTGAAAACTGGGTCGGGGGGGAAAAACTGTTTTTT.

V gene TRBV11-3 combines with J gene TRBJ2-2; D gene ambiguous. V dropped 4 bases and J dropped 7 bases, with 10 bases sitting between them. The CDR3 covers 13 residues. In germline, CDR1 is SGHNT, CDR2 YENEEA. The CDR3 loop reads CASSSTRYGELFF. The CDR3 DNA sequence: TGTGCCAGCAGCTCCACCAGGTACGGGGAGCTGTTTTTT.

The chain uses TRBV19 and TRBJ1-5; TRBD1 is a possible D gene (5 bases). Trimming removed 4 bases from V and 5 bases from J, with 15 bases in between. The length of the CDR3 is 15 residues. The germline CDR1 and CDR2 sequences are LNHDA and SQIVND (reference sequence). CDR3 in DNA: TGTGCCAGTAGTAAAGACAGATCTTACGATCAGCCCCAGCATTTT. Protein sequence: CASSKDRSYDQPQHF.

The chain joins TRBV18 to TRBJ2-7; TRBD1 matches at 8 bases. Trimming took 3 bases from V and 5 from J; bases not matched to a gene: 9. Germline assignment: CDR1 KGHSH and CDR2 LQKENI. The CDR3 contains 15 residues. For the CDR3, the DNA is TGTGCCAGCTCACCGGACAGGGCCTCCGGGCACGAGCAGTACTTC. It encodes CASSPDRASGHEQYF.

The chain recombines TRBV18 with TRBJ1-1, with D unresolved. The CDR3 length is 13 residues. V lost 5 bases, J lost 3 bases, and 10 bases lay in between. Germline lookup yields CDR1 KGHSH and CDR2 LQKENI. This chain's CDR3 is CASSIGQDTEAFF. CDR3 DNA sequence: TGTGCCAGCTCAATAGGTCAGGACACTGAAGCTTTCTTT.

The J gene is TRBJ2-3, the V gene TRBV2; possibly TRBD2 for D (5 bases). Trimming pared 6 bases from V and 0 bases from J, leaving 10 bases between. Per the germline V gene, CDR1 is SNHLY and CDR2 is FYNNEI. CDR3 length equals 14 residues. This CDR3 reads CASRGAESTDTQYF. The CDR3 DNA reads TGTGCCAGCAGAGGAGCGGAGAGCACAGATACGCAGTATTTT.

V usage is TRBV7-2 and J usage is TRBJ2-7, with D perhaps matching TRBD2 (6 bases). V gave up 5 bases and J gave up 5 bases, with 19 bases separating them. Germline values: CDR1 SGHTA, CDR2 FQGNSA. This CDR3 contains 15 residues. The DNA of the CDR3 is TGTGCCAGCAGCAGTCCCCAGGACTATATCCACGAGCAGTACTTC. Residues: CASSSPQDYIHEQYF.

The chain joins TRBV7-9 to TRBJ2-5; D gene unclear. V was trimmed by 5 bases and J by 2 bases, leaving 12 bases between them. The CDR3 has 14 amino acids. Germline CDR1 reads SEHNR; CDR2 reads FQNEAQ (reference sequence). The CDR3 protein is CASSPVQEQETQYF. As DNA, the CDR3 is TGTGCCAGCAGCCCAGTGCAGGAACAAGAGACCCAGTACTTC.

The V gene is TRBV4-3, the J gene TRBJ2-1; weak D call: TRBD2 (6 bases). The V gene's germline CDR1 is LGHNA and CDR2 YSLEER. The CDR3 has 15 residues. The V end lost 0 bases, the J end lost 6 bases, and 12 bases lay between the germline ends. This CDR3 reads CASSQDLGEANEQFF. As DNA, the CDR3 is TGCGCCAGCAGCCAAGATTTGGGGGAGGCCAATGAGCAGTTCTTC.

The chain uses TRBV4-1 and TRBJ1-5, with 7 bases aligning to TRBD1. The CDR3 has 16 amino acids. Germline CDR1 is MGHRA and CDR2 is YSYEKL. J gave up 1 base and V 1 base, and 4 bases lay outside the gene matches. The chain's CDR3 is CASSQVGDSSNQPQHF. DNA of the CDR3: TGCGCCAGCAGCCAAGTCGGGGACAGCAGCAATCAGCCCCAGCATTTT.

J is TRBJ2-2 and V is TRBV28; 12 bases are a match to TRBD2. The CDR3 is 17 amino acids. Germline CDR1 and CDR2: MDHEN and SYDVKM. With V trimmed by 1 base and J by 4 bases, 4 bases remained unmatched. DNA of the CDR3: TGTGCCAGCAGTTTATATGCTAGCGGGAGGGCCACCGGGGAGCTGTTTTTT. Translating it yields CASSLYASGRATGELFF.

This rearrangement joins TRBV28 to TRBJ2-7, with TRBD2 matching over 7 bases. The CDR3 extends over 14 amino acids. In germline, CDR1 is MDHEN, CDR2 SYDVKM. The V gene end was trimmed by 5 bases and the J gene end by 5 bases; junction bases not matched to a gene: 9. DNA for the CDR3: TGTGCCAGCAGTCTTACGCGGGGGTTCGACGAGCAGTACTTC. This gives the protein CASSLTRGFDEQYF.

A word on this clone: The sample carries other DNA sequences with the same CDR3. This sequence joins TRBV6-5 and TRBJ1-2; D is unresolved. The CDR3 covers 14 residues. Trimming stripped 0 bases from V and 4 bases from J, with 9 bases between. Germline V lookup: CDR1 MNHEY, CDR2 SVGAGI. CDR3 in amino acids: CASSYSRGSYGYTF. CDR3 bases: TGTGCCAGCAGTTACTCTCGGGGTTCCTATGGCTACACCTTC.

The chain is built from TRBV16 and TRBJ1-1; D is ambiguous. V was clipped by 3 bases and J by 6 bases, with 8 bases between them. There are 12 residues in the CDR3. Per germline, CDR1 KGHSY and CDR2 FQNENV. The CDR3 sequence is CASSQAGSEAFF. The CDR3, as DNA: TGTGCCAGCAGCCAGGCCGGGTCTGAAGCTTTCTTT. Full variable domain (remainder filled in from reference TRBV16 and TRBJ1-1): GEEVAQTPKHLVRGEGQKAKLYCAPIKGHSYVFWYQQVLKNEFKFLISFQNENVFDETGMPKERFSAKCLPNSPCSLEIQATKLEDSAVYFCASSQAGSEAFFGQGTRLTVV.

CDR3 coding DNA: TGTGCCAGCAGCGCCCCCGGGACTAGCTTCAATGAGCAGTTCTTC. It yields the protein CASSAPGTSFNEQFF. This chain joins TRBV11-3 and TRBJ2-1; 9 nucleotides line up with TRBD2. The V and J ends lost 5 bases and 6 bases, in that order; junction bases with no gene match: 8. From germline, CDR1 is SGHNT and CDR2 YENEEA. This CDR3 is built from 15 residues.

The CDR3 is CASSRSRDRDYEQYF. As DNA, the CDR3 is TGTGCCAGCAGCCGTTCCCGGGACAGGGATTACGAGCAGTACTTC. The J gene is TRBJ2-7, the V gene TRBV5-4; 9 positions match TRBD1. The CDR3 covers 15 residues. The V gene's germline CDR1 is SGHNT and CDR2 YYREEE (reference sequence). V dropped 4 bases and J dropped 4; count of bases not matched to a gene: 9.